The clone carrying this T cell receptor beta chain occurred a few times. Its target is not known. This entry belongs to a study of cytomegalovirus exposure and HLA in healthy donors. General observations from the study: The authors enumerated over 150 TCR beta chains as linked to cytomegalovirus. Several of the most significant clusters appeared linked to common viral pathogens, based on a later analysis. It was likely that a cluster of highly shared sequence variants was a sequencing artifact.

In the PCR, 60 Vbeta and 13 Jbeta primers were used. Here immunoSEQ multiplex PCR was the method, and the copy in TCRdb shows in-frame clones only, minus some. The repertoire has 100,000 to 150,000 clones, 74% of them found once; the top ten carry less than 5%. Germline CDR1 is MNHNS and CDR2 is SASEGT. The CDR3 runs to 15 residues. Losses at the gene ends were 5 bases for V and 8 bases for J; bases not matched to a gene: 6. This clonotype was obtained from a woman between 50 and 59 years old in good health and CMV-seropositive. The chain uses TRBV6-1 and TRBJ2-1; 13 bases are a match to TRBD2. The sample consisted of PBMCs. The CDR3 is CASSPGTSGAHEQFF. The CDR3 bases are TGTGCCAGCAGTCCCGGGACTAGCGGGGCTCATGAGCAGTTCTTC.